What follows are 19 T cell receptor beta chains derived from one specimen sequenced in a study of OX40 agonist ivuxolimab in advanced cancers. Clones were sequenced by immunoSEQ multiplex PCR, and TCRdb holds only the in-frame ones, with some missing. The data contain 52,000 or so clones, roughly 90% of them singletons. The sequences come from CD4+ or CD8+ T cells sorted from blood, collected in a trial of the OX40 agonist ivuxolimab. These receptors were collected from an adult with an advanced solid tumor such as melanoma, head and neck, liver or kidney cancer.

The genes are TRBV6-1 and TRBJ2-7; 8 nucleotides line up with TRBD1. The CDR3 consists of 18 residues. J was trimmed by 2 bases and V by 2 bases; bases with no gene match: 14. CDR1 is MNHNS and CDR2 is SASEGT in the germline V gene. The DNA for the CDR3 is TGTGCCAGCAGTGAACCAGAGACAGGGGCGCTGGGGGCCTACGAGCAGTACGTC. Its protein is CASSEPETGALGAYEQYV.

This chain connects TRBV15 to TRBJ1-1; a possible D gene is TRBD1 (6 bases). V was shortened by 2 bases and J by 10 bases, with 20 bases between the two germline ends. Germline V lookup: CDR1 LNHNV, CDR2 YYDKDF (reference sequence). The CDR3 extends over 15 amino acids. Here the CDR3 DNA reads TGTGCCACCAGCAGAAGTCACGTCGCAGGGGTGCGAGCTTTCTTT. Translation: CATSRSHVAGVRAFF.

This clone appeared a single time. The chain has TRBV7-6 and TRBJ2-5; D might be TRBD1 (6 bases). The V gene's germline CDR1 is SGHVS and CDR2 FNYEAQ. V was shortened by 3 bases and J by 3 bases, with 11 bases between the two germline ends. This CDR3 is 14 amino acids long. The CDR3: CASSFWTDKETQYF. The CDR3 DNA follows: TGTGCCAGCAGCTTCTGGACAGATAAAGAGACCCAGTACTTC.

This chain uses TRBV5-1 with TRBJ2-1, with 8 bases lining up with TRBD1. Germline V gene sequence: CDR1 SGHRS, CDR2 YFSETQ. The CDR3 runs to 13 residues. Trimming removed 2 bases from V and 6 bases from J; junction bases left unmatched: 1. Written as DNA, the CDR3 is TGCGCCAGCAGCTTTACAGGGGGCAATGAGCAGTTCTTC. Protein product: CASSFTGGNEQFF.

The V gene is TRBV7-9, the J gene TRBJ2-6; no reliable D call. CDR3 length equals 15 residues. The germline CDR1 and CDR2 sequences are SEHNR and FQNEAQ (reference sequence). The V end was cut by 1 base, the J end by 3 bases, with 7 bases between. The CDR3 DNA follows: TGTGCCAGCAGCTTAGGTGGTGGTGGGGCCAACGTCCTGACTTTC. Translating gives CASSLGGGGANVLTF.

This clone was seen just once. The CDR3 DNA sequence: TGTGCCAGCAGTCCCCTAGGGACCGGGGAGCTGTTTTTT. It translates to CASSPLGTGELFF. This chain joins TRBV6-5 and TRBJ2-2; D remains ambiguous. The CDR3 length is 13 residues. Germline lookup yields CDR1 MNHEY and CDR2 SVGAGI. Trimming left V 5 bases short and J 5 bases short, with 9 bases between.

This sequence joins TRBV6-1 and TRBJ2-5, with 7 bases identical to TRBD1. This CDR3 has 14 residues. Germline V gene data show CDR1 as MNHNS and CDR2 as SASEGT. J lost 1 base, V lost 3 bases, and 2 bases had no gene match. As DNA, the CDR3 is TGTGCCAGCAGTGACGGGACAGCCCAAGAGACCCAGTACTTC. Its translation is CASSDGTAQETQYF.

The CDR3 DNA sequence: TGTGCCAGCCACCCTACAGGGGGGGGAGATGGCTACACCTTC. Encoded protein: CASHPTGGGDGYTF. The rearrangement links TRBV19 to TRBJ1-2; the match to TRBD1 covers 8 bases. Trimming cost V 9 bases and J 6 bases; bases outside gene matches: 12. Per germline, CDR1 LNHDA and CDR2 SQIVND (reference sequence). The CDR3 totals 14 residues.

The chain carries TRBV7-3 and TRBJ2-3, with TRBD2 matching over 14 bases. The CDR3 covers 16 residues. Trimming at V came to 5 bases and at J to 5 bases, leaving 6 bases not matched to a gene. Per the germline V gene, CDR1 is SGHTA and CDR2 is FQGTGA. CDR3 residues: CASSPGLAGVKDTQYF. The DNA of the CDR3 is TGTGCCAGCAGCCCGGGACTAGCGGGAGTGAAAGATACGCAGTATTTT.

As to this clone: One end of the junction does not line up with germline, which may come from a read error. This chain links TRBV7-9 with TRBJ2-2; 8 bases map to TRBD1. The CDR3 extends over 14 amino acids. Germline V CDR1 and CDR2: SEHNR, FQNEAQ (reference sequence). The CDR3 protein is CASTGTGSTGELFF. The CDR3 DNA sequence: TGTGCGAGCACCGGGACAGGAAGTACCGGGGAGCTGTTTTTT.

The chain couples TRBV4-1 to TRBJ2-7, with a tentative D call TRBD1 (7 bases). From germline, CDR1 is MGHRA and CDR2 YSYEKL. The CDR3 is 15 amino acids. Trimming took 4 bases from V and 1 from J, leaving 14 bases between them. Written as DNA, the CDR3 is TGCGCCAGCAGCCTGGTGGCAGGGGGGTCCTACGAGCAGTACGTC. As protein: CASSLVAGGSYEQYV.

This chain uses TRBV9 with TRBJ2-2; TRBD2 is a possible D gene (6 bases). This CDR3 has 19 residues. Looked up from germline, CDR1 is SGDLS and CDR2 is YYNGEE. V was shortened by 5 bases and J by 2 bases, with 25 bases between the two germline ends. In nucleotides, the CDR3 is TGTGCCAGCAGATCAGCGGAGTCGGGGGTGAGACCAAACACCGGGGAGCTGTTTTTT. Translated, it gives CASRSAESGVRPNTGELFF.

The rearrangement joins TRBV4-1 to TRBJ2-1; 11 bases fit TRBD2. V gave up 4 bases and J gave up 4 bases; unmatched junction bases: 3. This CDR3 is built from 15 residues. Germline CDR1 is MGHRA and CDR2 is YSYEKL. This chain's CDR3 is CASSRGLAVYNEQFF. The DNA of the CDR3 is TGCGCCAGCAGCCGGGGACTAGCGGTTTACAATGAGCAGTTCTTC.

The chain employs TRBV7-7 and TRBJ1-1; TRBD1 is a possible D gene (5 bases). V was pared by 5 bases and J by 5 bases, with 12 bases between. Looked up from germline, CDR1 is SSHAT and CDR2 is FNYEAQ (reference sequence). The CDR3 is 13 residues long. The CDR3 loop is CASSRLRETEAFF. The CDR3 region has the DNA TGTGCCAGCAGCCGACTCAGGGAGACTGAAGCTTTCTTT.

The chain recombines TRBV28 with TRBJ1-4, with D unresolved. In germline, CDR1 is MDHEN, CDR2 SYDVKM. CDR3 length: 12 residues. Trimming removed 6 bases from V and 10 bases from J, with 12 bases in between. CDR3 nucleotide sequence: TGTGCCAGCAGAACCATCGACGGAAAACTGTTTTTT. Its protein product is CASRTIDGKLFF.

This rearrangement joins TRBV10-1 to TRBJ2-7, with 7 bases matching TRBD1. This CDR3 is built from 13 residues. Germline trimming cut 7 bases from V and 1 base from J; bases unmatched to any gene: 4. CDR1 WNHNN and CDR2 SYGVQD come from the germline V gene (reference sequence). The CDR3 region has the DNA TGCGCCAGCACTCGGACAGGATCCTACGAGCAGTACGTC. Translated, it gives CASTRTGSYEQYV.

The chain has TRBV6-1 and TRBJ2-1; a weak D match, TRBD2 (5 bases). The CDR3 loop spans 15 amino acids. CDR1 and CDR2 from the germline V gene are MNHNS and SASEGT. Trimming pared 6 bases from V and 5 bases from J, leaving 17 bases between. CDR3 sequence (DNA): TGTGCCAGCAGGCCATGGTTAGAGGGAAACAATGAGCAGTTCTTC. It yields the protein CASRPWLEGNNEQFF.

The CDR3 sequence: CASSAQVGLGEAFF. The CDR3, as DNA: TGTGCCAGCAGTGCCCAGGTAGGGCTGGGTGAAGCTTTCTTT. The V gene is TRBV2, the J gene TRBJ1-1; no clear D gene. Germline CDR1 reads SNHLY; CDR2 reads FYNNEI. V dropped 4 bases and J dropped 7 bases, with 16 bases sitting between them. The CDR3 covers 14 residues.

This rearrangement joins TRBV6-1 to TRBJ2-1; tentative D call: TRBD1 (6 bases). V was shortened by 10 bases and J by 5 bases, with 18 bases between the two germline ends. Germline assignment: CDR1 MNHNS and CDR2 SASEGT. The CDR3 contains 14 residues. CDR3 sequence reads: CATRGGYGDNEQFF. CDR3 coding DNA: TGTGCCACCCGAGGGGGTTATGGAGACAATGAGCAGTTCTTC.